The 27 T cell receptor beta chains in this list originate from one sample, sequenced in a study of blood T cells in healthy people across ages. Combining a sample-barcoded 5' primer with a J-beta primer mix, a second PCR ran for roughly 6 to 11 cycles. Each CDR3 protein gets one entry after TCRdb re-called the 5' RACE reads with MiXCR. The sample yields around 940,000 distinct CDR3 sequences, approximately 50% seen once. The sequencing sample was made of blood. The receptors shown here come from a woman aged 60 to 75 in good health.

This clonotype was observed a handful of times. The chain is built from TRBV20-1 and TRBJ2-7; 10 bases align to TRBD1. Germline CDR1 and CDR2: DFQATT and SNEGSKA (reference sequence). The CDR3 spans 13 residues. V lost 1 base, J lost 5 bases, and 2 bases stayed unmatched. CDR3 amino acids: CSARGDRGDEQYF. The CDR3 region has the DNA TGCAGTGCTAGAGGGGACAGGGGCGACGAGCAGTACTTC.

This clonotype was observed a handful of times. The chain combines TRBV18 with TRBJ2-7; D unclear. Germline V gene sequence: CDR1 KGHSH, CDR2 LQKENI. CDR3 length: 13 amino acids. V was shortened by 6 bases and J by 2 bases, with 11 bases between the two germline ends. The CDR3 nucleotides are TGTGCCAGCTCCCTGCAGGCCACCTACGAGCAGTACTTC. Its translation: CASSLQATYEQYF. Combining the CDR3 with reference TRBV18 and TRBJ2-7 gives the whole variable domain NAGVMQNPRHLVRRRGQEARLRCSPMKGHSHVYWYRQLPEEGLKFMVYLQKENIIDESGMPKERFSAEFPKEGPSILRIQQVVRGDSAAYFCASSLQATYEQYFGPGTRLTVT.

The V gene is TRBV5-1, the J gene TRBJ2-3, with TRBD2 as a possible D gene (6 bases). The CDR3 totals 14 residues. Germline-derived CDR1 and CDR2 are SGHRS and YFSETQ. V dropped 4 bases and J dropped 6 bases, with 15 bases sitting between them. The CDR3 sequence: CASSATRPLDTQYF. CDR3 coding DNA: TGCGCCAGCAGCGCGACTAGACCTCTCGATACGCAGTATTTT.

In nucleotides, the CDR3 is TGCGCCAGCAGCTTGGGTGTCCCCACAGATACGCAGTATTTT. Its protein is CASSLGVPTDTQYF. The chain carries TRBV5-1 and TRBJ2-3; D gene uncertain. The V gene's germline CDR1 is SGHRS and CDR2 YFSETQ. Trimming left V 0 bases short and J 2 bases short, with 7 bases between. The CDR3 runs to 14 residues.

V and J are TRBV7-2 and TRBJ2-6; perhaps TRBD1 as D (5 bases). The ends were cut back, 5 bases at V and 1 base at J, with 9 bases in the middle. From germline, CDR1 is SGHTA and CDR2 FQGNSA. The CDR3 runs 15 residues. The CDR3 reads CASSAYRSGANVLTF. For the CDR3, the DNA is TGTGCCAGCAGCGCCTACAGGTCTGGGGCCAACGTCCTGACTTTC.

The chain links TRBV3-1 to TRBJ2-1, with TRBD2 matching 7 bases. Germline values: CDR1 LGHDT, CDR2 YNNKEL (reference sequence). The junction had 6 bases not matched to a gene; V was cut back by 1 base and J by 6 bases. The CDR3 covers 15 residues. CDR3 bases: TGTGCCAGCAGCCAAGTCGGGAGGTCGGGCAATGAGCAGTTCTTC. It specifies CASSQVGRSGNEQFF.

This clonotype was seen a few times. The V and J genes are TRBV20-1 and TRBJ2-4; 8 bases line up with TRBD2. V was clipped by 6 bases and J by 8 bases; unmatched bases: 12. Germline V gene sequence: CDR1 DFQATT, CDR2 SNEGSKA (reference sequence). This CDR3 region has 14 residues. CDR3 sequence (DNA): TGCAGTGCCCCTGACCGGGAGGGTCGGTACATTCAGTACTTC. Its protein product is CSAPDREGRYIQYF.

This clonotype showed up just a few times. DNA of the CDR3: TGCGCCAGCTCACCGCCCGGACGGGCCCCAGGGGTGAGGGAAAAACTGTTTTTT. It specifies CASSPPGRAPGVREKLFF. This rearrangement joins TRBV4-1 to TRBJ1-4; D may be TRBD1 (6 bases). Germline V lookup: CDR1 MGHRA, CDR2 YSYEKL. With 8 bases removed from V and 8 bases from J, the gap between germline ends came to 30 bases. The CDR3 extends over 18 amino acids.

CDR3 amino acids: CASSSLRGRGEQETQYF. The CDR3 bases are TGTGCCAGCAGCTCTCTCCGGGGGAGGGGGGAACAAGAGACCCAGTACTTC. V and J are TRBV5-6 and TRBJ2-4; a possible D gene is TRBD2 (7 bases). The DNA end lines up better with TRBJ2-5; the J call may be wrong. CDR3 length: 17 amino acids. Per germline, CDR1 SGHDT and CDR2 YYEEEE.

This clonotype turned up a few times. V usage is TRBV15 and J usage is TRBJ2-6; D is undetermined. From germline, CDR1 is LNHNV and CDR2 YYDKDF (reference sequence). This CDR3 has 15 residues. Between the trimmed V and J ends, which lost 0 bases and 1 base, there was a span of 4 bases. CDR3 amino acids: CATSRDFSGANVLTF. The CDR3 DNA follows: TGTGCCACCAGCAGAGATTTTTCTGGGGCCAACGTCCTGACTTTC.

This clonotype was counted a few times. This chain connects TRBV18 to TRBJ2-3; D is uncertain. Trimming removed 1 base from V and 4 bases from J, with 9 bases in between. Germline V gene data show CDR1 as KGHSH and CDR2 as LQKENI. CDR3 length equals 14 residues. The CDR3 here is CASSPLDVPDTQYF. Written as DNA, the CDR3 is TGTGCCAGCTCACCACTGGATGTCCCAGATACGCAGTATTTT.

The chain has TRBV7-2 and TRBJ2-1, with TRBD1 matching over 7 bases. The CDR3 runs 15 residues. Looked up from germline, CDR1 is SGHTA and CDR2 is FQGNSA. V shed 6 bases and J 0 bases; nucleotides not matched to a gene: 5. The DNA for the CDR3 is TGTGCCAGCAGTTCCGGGACAGACTCCTACAATGAGCAGTTCTTC. Residues: CASSSGTDSYNEQFF.

The V gene is TRBV6-6, the J gene TRBJ2-7; 11 bases match TRBD2. The V gene end was trimmed by 4 bases and the J gene end by 6 bases; junction bases not matched to a gene: 2. Germline CDR1 is MNHNY and CDR2 is SVGAGI (reference sequence). The CDR3 is 13 residues long. CDR3 sequence: CASSSGTSGEQYF. Written as DNA, the CDR3 is TGTGCCAGCAGTTCCGGGACTAGCGGCGAGCAGTACTTC.

The rearrangement uses TRBV15 and TRBJ2-1; D possibly corresponds to TRBD2 (5 bases). Germline V gives CDR1 LNHNV, CDR2 YYDKDF (reference sequence). The V end lost 3 bases, the J end lost 7 bases, and 7 bases lay between the germline ends. This CDR3 has 12 amino acids. CDR3 sequence reads: CATSRGENEQFF. The CDR3 region has the DNA TGTGCCACCAGCAGGGGAGAGAATGAGCAGTTCTTC.

The rearrangement uses TRBV12-3 or TRBV12-4 and TRBJ1-2, with 8 nucleotides matching TRBD1. With 3 bases clipped from V and 1 base from J, the junction kept 10 bases outside the gene matches. The CDR3 sequence is 17 residues long. DNA for the CDR3: TGTGCCAGCAGTTTGAGGGGCCGGACAGGGCTTAACTATGGCTACACCTTC. This gives the protein CASSLRGRTGLNYGYTF.

This chain connects TRBV20-1 to TRBJ2-7, with 13 bases aligning to TRBD2. Germline V gene data show CDR1 as DFQATT and CDR2 as SNEGSKA (reference sequence). V trimming: 4 bases; J trimming: 6 bases; junction bases outside the gene matches: 6. The CDR3 consists of 14 residues. The CDR3 nucleotides are TGCAGTGCTACCAGACTAGCGGGAGGAGGCGAGCAGTACTTC. Its protein product is CSATRLAGGGEQYF.

The chain employs TRBV7-2 and TRBJ1-4; TRBD1 is a possible D gene (5 bases). Trimming pared 3 bases from V and 3 bases from J, leaving 8 bases between. There are 14 residues in the CDR3. CDR1 is SGHTA and CDR2 is FQGNSA in the germline V gene. Here the CDR3 reads CASSLGLANEKLFF. As DNA, the CDR3 is TGTGCCAGCAGCTTGGGACTTGCTAATGAAAAACTGTTTTTT.

For this clonotype: One end of the junction fails to match germline, which may point to a read error. The chain couples TRBV4-2 to TRBJ1-2, with D perhaps TRBD1 (5 bases). There are 14 residues in the CDR3. Germline V gives CDR1 LGHNA, CDR2 YNFKEQ. The CDR3 here is CASSQERTYYGCTF. Here the CDR3 DNA reads TGTGCCAGCAGCCAAGAACGGACATATTATGGCTGCACCTTC.

The chain joins TRBV3-1 to TRBJ2-7, with 10 bases identical to TRBD2. The CDR3 is made up of 16 amino acids. V dropped 4 bases and J dropped 0; count of bases not matched to a gene: 6. Looked up from germline, CDR1 is LGHDT and CDR2 is YNNKEL (reference sequence). The CDR3 coding sequence is TGTGCCAGCAGCCCTTCGACTAGCGGGTACTCCTACGAGCAGTACTTC. Translation gives CASSPSTSGYSYEQYF.

This chain joins TRBV4-1 and TRBJ1-6, with 7 bases aligning to TRBD1. Germline CDR1 is MGHRA and CDR2 is YSYEKL. The trim removed 2 bases at V and 5 bases at J, leaving 9 bases unmatched. The CDR3 has 17 amino acids. The CDR3 is CASSQIPQGVNNSPLHF. Written as DNA, the CDR3 is TGCGCCAGCAGCCAAATACCCCAGGGGGTTAATAATTCACCCCTCCACTTT.

The V call is TRBV9, the J call TRBJ2-3; D unclear. The germline gives CDR1 SGDLS, CDR2 YYNGEE. The CDR3 is made up of 12 amino acids. The V and J ends lost 0 bases and 8 bases respectively, with 7 bases between them. In nucleotides, the CDR3 is TGTGCCAGCAGCGTAGATGTGGGTACGCAGTATTTT. This gives the protein CASSVDVGTQYF.

This clonotype was counted a few times. The V and J genes are TRBV20-1 and TRBJ2-7, with 9 bases identical to TRBD1. CDR3 length: 17 amino acids. V lost 3 bases to trimming and J lost 2 bases; unmatched junction nucleotides: 14. CDR1 and CDR2 from the germline V gene are DFQATT and SNEGSKA (reference sequence). CDR3 sequence reads: CSARGTGTGLRTYEQYF. CDR3 nucleotide sequence: TGCAGTGCTAGGGGGACAGGGACGGGGTTAAGGACCTACGAGCAGTACTTC.

V gene TRBV28 combines with J gene TRBJ2-1; 7 nucleotides align to TRBD2. The CDR3 spans 13 residues. Germline loops: CDR1 MDHEN, CDR2 SYDVKM. V lost 2 bases, J lost 14 bases, and 9 bases stayed unmatched. The CDR3 DNA sequence: TGTGCCAGCAGTTTAGCGACTAGCCCATCGGAGTTCTTC. Amino acid sequence: CASSLATSPSEFF.

This clonotype occurred once. V and J are TRBV20-1 and TRBJ2-1; a possible D gene is TRBD2 (5 bases). Trimming stripped 7 bases from V and 6 bases from J, with 16 bases between. The V gene's germline CDR1 is DFQATT and CDR2 SNEGSKA (reference sequence). The CDR3 is made up of 13 amino acids. CDR3 in DNA: TGCAGTGTGGAGGCCAGGCTGGGCAATGAGCAGTTCTTC. As protein: CSVEARLGNEQFF.

This clonotype has a single count. The chain is built from TRBV6-2 or TRBV6-3 and TRBJ2-2; unclear D gene. The V end lost 6 bases, the J end lost 5 bases, and 13 bases lay between the germline ends. The germline V gene encodes CDR1 MNHEY and CDR2 SVGEGT. This CDR3 is 14 amino acids long. The CDR3 sequence: CASSPRPETGELFF. As DNA, the CDR3 is TGTGCCAGCAGCCCCCGACCGGAGACCGGGGAGCTGTTTTTT.

The count of this clonotype is one. V and J are TRBV14 and TRBJ1-4; TRBD1 matches 8 bases. The V gene's germline CDR1 is SGHDN and CDR2 FVKESK. V trimming: 6 bases; J trimming: 0 bases; junction bases outside the gene matches: 3. The CDR3 sequence is 15 residues long. In DNA, the CDR3 is TGTGCCAGCAGTCTCAGGGGGCCAACTAATGAAAAACTGTTTTTT. Translating it yields CASSLRGPTNEKLFF. Using reference TRBV14 and TRBJ1-4 for the parts outside the CDR3, the full variable domain is EAGVTQFPSHSVIEKGQTVTLRCDPISGHDNLYWYRRVMGKEIKFLLHFVKESKQDESGMPNNRFLAERTGGTYSTLKVQPAELEDSGVYFCASSLRGPTNEKLFFGSGTQLSVL.

There are a few counts of this clonotype. The J gene is TRBJ2-7, the V gene TRBV29-1; TRBD1 matches 9 bases. V was clipped by 4 bases and J by 4 bases; unmatched bases: 5. The CDR3 runs 13 residues. Looked up from germline, CDR1 is SQVTM and CDR2 is ANQGSEA. The CDR3 DNA reads TGCAGCGTTGTGGGGACAGGGATTTACGAGCAGTACTTC. This gives the protein CSVVGTGIYEQYF.